This T cell receptor (beta chain) stems from a study of T cells after yellow fever vaccination. Findings and caveats of the study: High-abundance clonotypes from the bulk population could contaminate FACS-sorted repertoires. Clones from primary vaccination mostly reappeared after the booster (approximately 96% CD4, less than 90% CD8). Compared with primary, the secondary response was weaker and peaked at day 5, not 15.

TCR cDNA, made by 5'RACE template switching, carried an added universal primer site and UMIs. TCRdb re-analysed the 5' RACE reads in MiXCR, keeping a single row per CDR3 protein. The sample consists of about 73,000 distinct CDR3 sequences, approximately 8% of them appearing once. Trimming removed 5 bases at V and 3 bases at J, with 14 bases between. The germline CDR1 and CDR2 sequences are SGHNT and YENEEA. The CDR3 sequence is 15 residues long. The sample holds many counts of this clonotype. Its antigen remains unidentified. The chain combines TRBV11-3 with TRBJ2-1; D tentatively fits TRBD1 or TRBD2 (7 bases each). The origin of this receptor is a man under 40 who received the YFV17D yellow fever vaccine. The input for sequencing was CD8+ T cells sorted from PBMCs, taken on the day of the yellow fever booster vaccination. The CDR3 DNA is TGTGCCAGCAGCCAGGGGGGGGACAACTACAATGAGCAGTTCTTC. It is translated as CASSQGGDNYNEQFF.